The 29 T cell receptor beta chains in this list originate from one sample, sequenced in a study of blood T cell repertoires in COVID-19. The table came from immunoSEQ multiplex PCR; TCRdb's copy has only in-frame clones and leaves some out. The top ten clones hold roughly 2.2% of a sample with about 200,000 clones, about nine tenths of them seen once. Sequencing was done on a sample of peripheral blood. The receptor set was obtained from a woman aged 45-60 years with acute or convalescent COVID-19.

In the case of this clone: Other DNA variants within this sample encode the same CDR3. The chain carries TRBV10-3 and TRBJ1-4, with 7 bases identical to TRBD1. Germline V CDR1 and CDR2: ENHRY, SYGVKD. After removal of 4 bases from V and 0 bases from J, the junction contained 2 bases not matched to a gene. CDR3 length: 15 amino acids. The CDR3 DNA reads as TGTGCCATCAGTGGGGGGACAGCAACTAATGAAAAACTGTTTTTT. Translated, it gives CAISGGTATNEKLFF.

The rearrangement joins TRBV6-5 to TRBJ2-7, with D perhaps TRBD1 (5 bases). Trimming took 0 bases from V and 5 from J, leaving 5 bases between them. The CDR3 extends over 12 amino acids. Germline CDR1 and CDR2: MNHEY and SVGAGI. The CDR3, as DNA: TGTGCCAGCAGTTACTCAGGGGACGAGCAGTACTTC. This sequence encodes CASSYSGDEQYF.

This clone showed up just once. The chain is built from TRBV5-4 and TRBJ2-2; TRBD1 aligns across 8 bases. The length of the CDR3 is 16 residues. The J segment lost 1 base and the V segment lost 7 bases, leaving 9 bases of the junction unmatched. Germline V gene data show CDR1 as SGHNT and CDR2 as YYREEE (reference sequence). CDR3 in amino acids: CASAQTGTGNTGELFF. The CDR3 DNA is TGTGCCAGCGCACAAACCGGGACAGGGAACACCGGGGAGCTGTTTTTT.

The chain employs TRBV9 and TRBJ2-5; 7 nucleotides match TRBD2. V gave up 0 bases and J gave up 5 bases; unmatched junction bases: 7. This CDR3 spans 15 amino acids. Per germline, CDR1 SGDLS and CDR2 YYNGEE. The CDR3 nucleotides are TGTGCCAGCAGCGTAGTCGGGACTACCAAGGAGACCCAGTACTTC. Protein sequence: CASSVVGTTKETQYF.

The chain combines TRBV5-4 with TRBJ2-5, with D perhaps matching TRBD1 (5 bases). Trimming removed 0 bases at V and 4 bases at J, with 13 bases between. Germline V gene sequence: CDR1 SGHNT, CDR2 YYREEE (reference sequence). The CDR3 spans 15 residues. The CDR3 DNA reads as TGTGCCAGCAGCTTGGGACAGAACCCGGGAGAGACCCAGTACTTC. Amino acid sequence: CASSLGQNPGETQYF.

The chain combines TRBV6-2 or TRBV6-3 with TRBJ2-7; possible D gene TRBD1, 6 bases. Trimming shortened V by 5 bases and J by 3 bases, and 8 bases separated the two germline ends. The CDR3 is 12 residues long. From germline, CDR1 is MNHEY and CDR2 SVGEGT. The CDR3 coding sequence is TGTGCCAGCAGTCGACAGGTCTACGAGCAGTACTTC. Protein: CASSRQVYEQYF.

The rearrangement joins TRBV6-5 to TRBJ2-1, with 11 bases matching TRBD1. The CDR3 runs to 14 residues. CDR1 is MNHEY, CDR2 SVGAGI, per germline. J lost 9 bases, V lost 6 bases, and 7 bases had no gene match. CDR3 in DNA: TGTGCCAGCAGGCCGGGACAGGGGGTTTTTGAGCAGTTCTTC. Encoded protein: CASRPGQGVFEQFF.

The chain carries TRBV7-2 and TRBJ2-7, with TRBD2 identical over 9 bases. CDR3 length equals 15 residues. Germline CDR1 and CDR2: SGHTA and FQGNSA. After removal of 1 base from V and 4 bases from J, the junction contained 5 bases not matched to a gene. The CDR3 reads CASSLGGGAGYEQYF. CDR3 sequence (DNA): TGTGCCAGCAGCTTAGGCGGGGGGGCCGGGTACGAGCAGTACTTC.

V is TRBV14 and J is TRBJ2-5; TRBD2 might be the D (5 bases). The CDR3 is 16 amino acids. Germline CDR1 and CDR2: SGHDN and FVKESK. Trimming took 1 base from V and 2 from J, leaving 14 bases between them. This CDR3 is CASSQVRRTGQETQYF. In DNA, the CDR3 is TGTGCCAGCAGCCAAGTTAGGAGGACTGGACAAGAGACCCAGTACTTC. Full variable domain (outside the CDR3, taken from reference TRBV14 and TRBJ2-5): EAGVTQFPSHSVIEKGQTVTLRCDPISGHDNLYWYRRVMGKEIKFLLHFVKESKQDESGMPNNRFLAERTGGTYSTLKVQPAELEDSGVYFCASSQVRRTGQETQYFGPGTRLLVL.

V and J are TRBV3-1 (or the pseudogene TRBV3-2) and TRBJ2-3; TRBD2 agrees at 11 bases. The ends lost 6 bases at V and 3 bases at J; junction bases unmatched: 5. CDR3 length: 15 residues. Looked up from germline, CDR1 is LGHDT and CDR2 is YNNKEL (reference sequence). CDR3 bases: TGTGCCAGCAGACACGCTAGCGGGGGGACAGATACGCAGTATTTT. This codes for CASRHASGGTDTQYF.

This rearrangement joins TRBV6-2 or TRBV6-3 to TRBJ1-3; D might be TRBD1 (5 bases). V was trimmed by 2 bases and J by 2 bases, leaving 10 bases between them. The V gene's germline CDR1 is MNHEY and CDR2 SVGEGT. The CDR3 runs to 15 residues. The CDR3 is CASSYGGTAGNTIYF. The CDR3 nucleotides read TGTGCCAGCAGTTACGGGGGGACGGCTGGAAACACCATATATTTT.

Only one count was recorded for this clone. The genes are TRBV11-2 and TRBJ2-5, with 7 nucleotides matching TRBD2. V lost 4 bases to trimming and J lost 4 bases; unmatched junction nucleotides: 9. This CDR3 is 15 amino acids long. Germline V gene sequence: CDR1 SGHAT, CDR2 FQNNGV. DNA of the CDR3: TGTGCCAGCAGCTCCCGGACTAGTGGACCAGAGACCCAGTACTTC. It codes for CASSSRTSGPETQYF.

This clone was picked up one time. CDR3 coding DNA: TGTGCCAGCAGCGAGGACAGCCAAGCTTTCTTT. It is translated as CASSEDSQAFF. The V and J genes are TRBV7-9 and TRBJ1-1; possibly TRBD1 for D (6 bases). The V end was cut by 5 bases, the J end by 9 bases, with 10 bases between. The CDR3 runs to 11 residues. Germline CDR1 reads SEHNR; CDR2 reads FQNEAQ (reference sequence).

V and J are TRBV7-3 and TRBJ2-5, with D unclear. The CDR3 sequence is 14 residues long. V lost 5 bases and J lost 1, with 11 bases in between. The V gene's germline CDR1 is SGHTA and CDR2 FQGTGA. The CDR3 nucleotides read TGTGCCAGCAGCCCCGGCGGAGCCCAAGAGACCCAGTACTTC. This gives the protein CASSPGGAQETQYF.

This chain links TRBV3-1 (or the pseudogene TRBV3-2) with TRBJ2-5; 12 bases line up with TRBD2. Trimming took 4 bases from V and 2 from J; bases not matched to a gene: 8. The CDR3 consists of 17 residues. Germline CDR1 is LGHDT and CDR2 is YNNKEL (reference sequence). The CDR3 DNA follows: TGTGCCAGCAGCCTTGCCTCCGGACTAGCGGGGCAAGAGACCCAGTACTTC. Translation gives CASSLASGLAGQETQYF.

This clone was seen just once. V and J are TRBV6-5 and TRBJ2-7; D uncertain. Germline CDR1 MNHEY, CDR2 SVGAGI. CDR3 length equals 11 residues. The V end was cut by 3 bases, the J end by 4 bases, with 4 bases between. This CDR3 is CASSYQYEQYF. DNA for the CDR3: TGTGCCAGCAGTTATCAGTACGAGCAGTACTTC.

CDR3 sequence reads: CASSLRGAREKLFF. In DNA form, the CDR3 reads TGCGCCAGCAGCTTACGGGGGGCTCGTGAAAAACTGTTTTTT. The rearrangement links TRBV5-1 to TRBJ1-4; TRBD1 might be the D (6 bases). V dropped 2 bases and J dropped 7 bases, with 12 bases sitting between them. The CDR3 runs 14 residues. CDR1 is SGHRS, CDR2 YFSETQ, per germline.

The chain combines TRBV7-6 with TRBJ2-5; TRBD2 aligns across 7 bases. CDR1 is SGHVS and CDR2 is FNYEAQ in the germline V gene. This CDR3 spans 12 amino acids. V shed 8 bases and J 3 bases; nucleotides not matched to a gene: 3. CDR3 DNA: TGTGCCAGCGGGGGGAGGGAAGAGACCCAGTACTTC. Its translation is CASGGREETQYF.

This clone has only one observation. V gene TRBV9 combines with J gene TRBJ2-7; D perhaps matches TRBD1 (6 bases). CDR1 and CDR2 (germline): SGDLS, YYNGEE. CDR3 length: 13 amino acids. V was trimmed by 7 bases and J by 7 bases, leaving 18 bases between them. In DNA, the CDR3 is TGTGCCAGCCTAACCCCAGGGGCTACGGAGCAGTACTTC. Translation: CASLTPGATEQYF.

This clone was recorded once. This sequence joins TRBV5-6 and TRBJ1-2; the D gene is possibly TRBD1 (6 bases). Germline V gene sequence: CDR1 SGHDT, CDR2 YYEEEE. V was clipped by 2 bases and J by 5 bases, with 10 bases between them. The CDR3 is made up of 13 amino acids. The CDR3 is CASSFGGGYGYTF. DNA for the CDR3: TGTGCCAGCAGCTTTGGGGGCGGTTATGGCTACACCTTC.

This chain joins TRBV4-3 and TRBJ1-1; tentative D call: TRBD1 (6 bases). Germline-derived CDR1 and CDR2 are LGHNA and YSLEER. The length of the CDR3 is 15 residues. V was pared by 0 bases and J by 4 bases, with 12 bases between. Here the CDR3 reads CASSQDRAGATEAFF. CDR3 sequence (DNA): TGCGCCAGCAGCCAAGATCGGGCAGGGGCCACTGAAGCTTTCTTT.

V gene TRBV3-1 (or the pseudogene TRBV3-2) combines with J gene TRBJ2-2; the D gene is possibly TRBD2 (6 bases). Deletions cut 2 bases from V and 3 bases from J, with 10 bases between. Per germline, CDR1 LGHDT and CDR2 YNNKEL (reference sequence). CDR3 length: 15 residues. CDR3 DNA: TGTGCCAGCAGCCAACTGGGGGGTTACACCGGGGAGCTGTTTTTT. Encoded protein: CASSQLGGYTGELFF.

This chain links TRBV6-2 or TRBV6-3 with TRBJ2-3; 7 positions match TRBD1. This CDR3 contains 15 residues. The V segment lost 1 base and the J segment 2 bases; nucleotides outside the gene matches: 3. Looked up from germline, CDR1 is MNHEY and CDR2 is SVGEGT. CDR3 sequence (DNA): TGTGCCAGCAGTTACTGGACAGGCAACACAGATACGCAGTATTTT. Amino acids: CASSYWTGNTDTQYF.

V is TRBV3-1 (or the pseudogene TRBV3-2) and J is TRBJ2-3; D is unclear. V lost 5 bases and J lost 5, with 5 bases in between. Germline assignment: CDR1 LGHDT and CDR2 YNNKEL (reference sequence). The CDR3 has 11 amino acids. This chain's CDR3 is CASSFQDTQYF. The CDR3 DNA reads TGTGCCAGCAGCTTCCAAGATACGCAGTATTTT.

The V gene is TRBV29-1, the J gene TRBJ1-1; D may be TRBD1 (5 bases). The CDR3 runs to 15 residues. V shed 7 bases and J shed 0 bases, with 18 bases lying between them. Per germline, CDR1 SQVTM and CDR2 ANQGSEA. Here the CDR3 reads CSAKKWAQVNTEAFF. The CDR3 coding sequence is TGCAGCGCAAAAAAGTGGGCACAGGTGAACACTGAAGCTTTCTTT.

The V gene is TRBV11-3, the J gene TRBJ1-2; TRBD1 agrees at 7 bases. This CDR3 contains 12 residues. Trimming took 8 bases from V and 9 from J; bases not matched to a gene: 9. Looked up from germline, CDR1 is SGHNT and CDR2 is YENEEA. CDR3 coding DNA: TGTGCCAGCGGCCAGGGGACAGTCAGCTACACCTTC. This translates into CASGQGTVSYTF.

This chain connects TRBV30 to TRBJ1-1, with TRBD1 matching 10 bases. The CDR3 extends over 12 amino acids. Trimming removed 6 bases from V and 5 bases from J; junction bases left unmatched: 3. Germline CDR1 GTSNPN, CDR2 SVGIG (reference sequence). As DNA, the CDR3 is TGTGCCTGCGGGACAGGGGTTACTGAAGCTTTCTTT. This translates into CACGTGVTEAFF. Filled out from reference TRBV30 and TRBJ1-1, the complete variable domain reads SQTIHQWPATLVQPVGSPLSLECTVEGTSNPNLYWYRQAAGRGLQLLFYSVGIGQISSEVPQNLSASRPQDRQFILSSKKLLLSDSGFYLCACGTGVTEAFFGQGTRLTVV.

The J gene is TRBJ2-7, the V gene TRBV11-3; 8 bases agree with TRBD1. The junction had 9 bases not matched to a gene; V was cut back by 4 bases and J by 4 bases. CDR3 size: 15 residues. In germline, CDR1 is SGHNT, CDR2 YENEEA. The CDR3 spells CASSSRDRFSYEQYF. The CDR3 region has the DNA TGTGCCAGCAGCTCCCGGGACAGGTTTTCTTACGAGCAGTACTTC.

This clone has just a few counts. V and J are TRBV6-2 or TRBV6-3 and TRBJ1-1; 9 bases are a match to TRBD1. This CDR3 has 15 amino acids. The V segment lost 5 bases and the J segment 1 base; nucleotides outside the gene matches: 5. The germline V gene has CDR1 MNHEY and CDR2 SVGEGT. The DNA for the CDR3 is TGTGCCAGCAGTACGGACAGGGGTGGGAACACTGAAGCTTTCTTT. It is translated as CASSTDRGGNTEAFF.